What follows are 18 T cell receptor beta chains derived from one specimen sequenced in a study of blood T cell repertoires in COVID-19. Assay: immunoSEQ multiplex PCR; the TCRdb copy retains only in-frame clones and omits some. The sample lists 200,000 or so clones, around 75% occurring once. The sequencing sample was made of peripheral blood. The receptor set was obtained from a human donor in a cohort sampled during active COVID-19.

J is TRBJ1-4 and V is TRBV7-9; D is perhaps TRBD1 (5 bases). Germline loops: CDR1 SEHNR, CDR2 FQNEAQ (reference sequence). The CDR3 length is 16 residues. V lost 5 bases, J lost 0 bases, and 13 bases lay in between. The CDR3, as DNA: TGTGCCAGCAGCCCGCCAAGGGGATCAACTAATGAAAAACTGTTTTTT. The encoded protein is CASSPPRGSTNEKLFF.

V and J are TRBV24-1 and TRBJ1-5, with TRBD1 matching over 7 bases. The CDR3 length is 15 residues. The germline gives CDR1 KGHDR, CDR2 SFDVKD. Losses at the gene ends were 5 bases for V and 0 bases for J; bases not matched to a gene: 3. The CDR3 DNA follows: TGTGCCACCAGTGCCAGACAGGGTAGCAATCAGCCCCAGCATTTT. Its translation is CATSARQGSNQPQHF.

This clone showed up just a few times. The chain employs TRBV7-2 and TRBJ2-3; TRBD1 might be the D (5 bases). Germline assignment: CDR1 SGHTA and CDR2 FQGNSA. CDR3 size: 14 residues. Trimming removed 3 bases from V and 2 bases from J, with 9 bases in between. CDR3 coding DNA: TGTGCCAGCAGCTTTGGACAATCCACAGATACGCAGTATTTT. Residues: CASSFGQSTDTQYF.

This clone has ten or more counts. At the DNA level, this CDR3 is encoded by other sequences in the same sample as well. The chain joins TRBV9 to TRBJ2-7, with 9 bases matching TRBD2. The germline V gene has CDR1 SGDLS and CDR2 YYNGEE. Unmatched junction bases numbered 6, after V lost 3 bases and J lost 2 bases. The CDR3 length is 15 residues. Here the CDR3 DNA reads TGTGCCAGCAGCGCGACTAGCGGCCGGACCTACGAGCAGTACTTC. This codes for CASSATSGRTYEQYF.

CDR3 in amino acids: CASSFQDRLNTEAFF. CDR3 DNA: TGTGCCAGCAGCTTTCAGGACAGGCTGAACACTGAAGCTTTCTTT. V gene TRBV5-6 combines with J gene TRBJ1-1, with TRBD1 identical over 7 bases. J lost 0 bases, V lost 2 bases, and 4 bases had no gene match. Germline-derived CDR1 and CDR2 are SGHDT and YYEEEE. CDR3 size: 15 residues. The full variable domain, with the rest looked up from reference TRBV5-6 and TRBJ1-1, is DAGVTQSPTHLIKTRGQQVTLRCSPKSGHDTVSWYQQALGQGPQFIFQYYEEEERQRGNFPDRFSGHQFPNYSSELNVNALLLGDSALYLCASSFQDRLNTEAFFGQGTRLTVV.

This sequence joins TRBV6-2 or TRBV6-3 and TRBJ1-4; D gene unclear. Trimming left V 1 base short and J 7 bases short, with 13 bases between. The CDR3 runs to 15 residues. In germline, CDR1 is MNHEY, CDR2 SVGEGT. The CDR3 region is CASSYFPVGGEKLFF. As DNA, the CDR3 is TGTGCCAGCAGTTACTTCCCGGTCGGAGGTGAAAAACTGTTTTTT.

The rearrangement joins TRBV7-2 to TRBJ2-6; 7 bases fit TRBD2. Germline CDR1 is SGHTA and CDR2 is FQGNSA. V was pared by 2 bases and J by 0 bases, with 4 bases of the junction left unmatched. There are 17 residues in the CDR3. CDR3 residues: CASSLFSGLSGANVLTF. CDR3 sequence (DNA): TGTGCCAGCAGCTTATTTAGCGGGCTCTCTGGGGCCAACGTCCTGACTTTC.

This clone was detected only a few times. The chain couples TRBV7-8 to TRBJ2-7; 9 bases align to TRBD1. The CDR3 consists of 16 residues. The germline CDR1 and CDR2 sequences are SGHVS and FQNEAQ. With V trimmed by 5 bases and J by 5 bases, 13 bases remained unmatched. The CDR3 reads CASSERTGGLENEQYF. DNA of the CDR3: TGTGCCAGCAGCGAAAGAACAGGGGGCTTAGAAAACGAGCAGTACTTC.

This clone occurred a few times. The rearrangement uses TRBV11-2 and TRBJ1-2; 9 positions match TRBD1. The CDR3 extends over 14 amino acids. The J segment lost 4 bases and the V segment lost 5 bases, leaving 5 bases of the junction unmatched. Germline CDR1 SGHAT, CDR2 FQNNGV. The DNA for the CDR3 is TGTGCCAGCAGCACGAGACAGGGGGGCTATGGCTACACCTTC. It codes for CASSTRQGGYGYTF.

The chain is built from TRBV18 and TRBJ2-7, with D possibly being TRBD1 (6 bases). Germline-derived CDR1 and CDR2 are KGHSH and LQKENI. V dropped 4 bases and J dropped 1 base, with 14 bases sitting between them. The CDR3 consists of 15 residues. CDR3 loop: CASSLVDSDSYEQYF. DNA of the CDR3: TGTGCCAGCTCACTTGTGGACAGTGATTCCTACGAGCAGTACTTC.

CDR3 protein: CATRRARGGHEQFF. In DNA form, the CDR3 reads TGTGCCACCAGACGAGCCCGGGGAGGCCATGAGCAGTTCTTC. The chain combines TRBV24-1 with TRBJ2-1, with D possibly matching TRBD2 (6 bases). CDR1 is KGHDR, CDR2 SFDVKD, per germline. The CDR3 runs 14 residues. The V and J ends lost 7 bases and 8 bases respectively, with 17 bases between them.

J is TRBJ2-7 and V is TRBV6-5, with 11 bases lining up with TRBD2. J lost 2 bases, V lost 6 bases, and 6 bases had no gene match. Per germline, CDR1 MNHEY and CDR2 SVGAGI. The length of the CDR3 is 15 residues. CDR3 amino acids: CASRPPGLAAYEQYF. The DNA for the CDR3 is TGTGCCAGCAGGCCACCGGGACTAGCGGCCTACGAGCAGTACTTC.

The rearrangement joins TRBV28 to TRBJ1-5; D remains unclear. V lost 10 bases, J lost 1 base, and 11 bases lay in between. The CDR3 consists of 13 residues. The germline gives CDR1 MDHEN, CDR2 SYDVKM. Here the CDR3 reads CATYPGSNQPQHF. In DNA, the CDR3 is TGTGCCACCTACCCGGGGAGCAATCAGCCCCAGCATTTT.

This chain links TRBV30 with TRBJ1-1; 9 positions agree with TRBD1. V shed 8 bases, J shed 5 bases, and the junction held 6 bases outside the gene matches. CDR1 is GTSNPN, CDR2 SVGIG, per germline (reference sequence). The CDR3 is 12 residues long. The CDR3: CAGQGLRTEAFF. DNA of the CDR3: TGTGCCGGACAGGGGCTAAGGACTGAAGCTTTCTTT.

This clone has only one observation. This chain joins TRBV6-1 and TRBJ1-1, with D unresolved. CDR3 length equals 12 residues. The germline V gene has CDR1 MNHNS and CDR2 SASEGT. V was cut by 3 bases and J by 4 bases, with 6 bases left in between. The CDR3 sequence: CASSERVTEAFF. The CDR3 DNA sequence: TGTGCCAGCAGTGAGAGGGTCACTGAAGCTTTCTTT.

This chain links TRBV18 with TRBJ1-2; 9 nucleotides agree with TRBD1. V shed 2 bases and J 0 bases; nucleotides not matched to a gene: 10. Germline V lookup: CDR1 KGHSH, CDR2 LQKENI. The CDR3 length is 18 residues. The CDR3 protein is CASSPSARTGATNYGYTF. The CDR3 region has the DNA TGTGCCAGCTCACCATCGGCAAGGACAGGGGCAACTAACTATGGCTACACCTTC.

CDR3 DNA: TGTGCCAGCAGCTTGTGGTCCGGGAGCACAACTAATGAAAAACTGTTTTTT. Residues: CASSLWSGSTTNEKLFF. The chain is built from TRBV5-4 and TRBJ1-4; no definite D call. V was trimmed by 1 base and J by 0 bases, leaving 13 bases between them. Germline values: CDR1 SGHNT, CDR2 YYREEE (reference sequence). The CDR3 sequence is 17 residues long.

The chain joins TRBV19 to TRBJ1-1; D is unclear. Per the germline V gene, CDR1 is LNHDA and CDR2 is SQIVND (reference sequence). Trimming stripped 3 bases from V and 0 bases from J, with 8 bases between. This CDR3 spans 14 amino acids. The CDR3 DNA sequence: TGTGCCAGTAGTATTTCCCCGTTGAACACTGAAGCTTTCTTT. Translation gives CASSISPLNTEAFF.